This T cell receptor beta chain was documented in a study of control samples from healthy donors and cancer patients. From germline, CDR1 is SNHLY and CDR2 FYNNEI. Trimming cost V 7 bases and J 1 base, with 10 bases left between them. This CDR3 contains 13 residues. Clones were sequenced by immunoSEQ multiplex PCR, and TCRdb holds only the in-frame ones, with some missing. The top ten hold 0.95% to 1.1% of the sample, which has about 160,000 clones, over 90% seen once. This receptor was obtained from a woman aged 25 to 39 in good health. The source material was blood. J is TRBJ1-2 and V is TRBV2, with TRBD1 as a possible D gene (5 bases). The CDR3 DNA follows: TGTGCCAGCATTGGGGGGTTTAACTATGGCTACACCTTC. Translating it yields CASIGGFNYGYTF.